The 7 T cell receptor beta chains listed next were all sequenced from one sample in a study of identical twins. TCRdb used MiXCR to reprocess the 5' RACE reads, holding one entry per CDR3 protein. The sample contains 700,000 to 950,000 distinct CDR3 sequences, approximately 13% of which appear only once. These data also featured in a second study, about yellow fever vaccine responses in identical twins.

Sample: PBMCs. These receptors originate from a woman aged 18 to 35 in good health.

This clonotype was seen more than once but under ten times. The chain uses TRBV20-1 and TRBJ1-1; TRBD1 matches 9 bases. Trimming removed 8 bases from V and 3 bases from J; junction bases left unmatched: 4. This CDR3 has 12 amino acids. The germline V gene encodes CDR1 DFQATT and CDR2 SNEGSKA (reference sequence). The chain's CDR3 is CSPTGGDTEAFF. CDR3 in DNA: TGCAGTCCAACAGGGGGCGACACTGAAGCTTTCTTT.

The V call is TRBV6-6, the J call TRBJ1-1, with D perhaps matching TRBD1 (5 bases). Between the trimmed V and J ends, which lost 6 bases and 1 base, there was a span of 9 bases. CDR3 length: 13 residues. The germline V gene encodes CDR1 MNHNY and CDR2 SVGAGI (reference sequence). The CDR3 bases are TGTGCCAGCAGAGATGGACAGAACACTGAAGCTTTCTTT. Protein: CASRDGQNTEAFF.

This chain uses TRBV5-1 with TRBJ1-1; 7 bases fit TRBD1. Losses at the gene ends were 3 bases for V and 6 bases for J; bases not matched to a gene: 11. This CDR3 is built from 15 residues. Germline V gene sequence: CDR1 SGHRS, CDR2 YFSETQ. The CDR3 DNA sequence: TGCGCCAGCAGCTCGAGGCCTTTGCAGGGGGCTGAAGCTTTCTTT. Its protein product is CASSSRPLQGAEAFF.

The V gene is TRBV28, the J gene TRBJ2-1; D not certain. The CDR3 loop spans 16 amino acids. Germline V CDR1 and CDR2: MDHEN, SYDVKM. The germline V and J ends were trimmed by 4 bases and 0 bases, with 13 bases remaining between them. The CDR3, as DNA: TGTGCCAGCAGTTCTCGAGGTTCAAGCTCCTACAATGAGCAGTTCTTC. This sequence encodes CASSSRGSSSYNEQFF.

This clonotype was counted only a few times. The chain recombines TRBV2 with TRBJ2-7, with D perhaps TRBD1 (5 bases). The CDR3 totals 13 residues. The germline gives CDR1 SNHLY, CDR2 FYNNEI. Trimming shortened V by 6 bases and J by 2 bases, and 11 bases separated the two germline ends. CDR3 protein: CASSPTEPYEQYV. For the CDR3, the DNA is TGTGCCAGCAGCCCGACAGAGCCCTACGAGCAGTACGTC.

This clonotype was detected a few times. CDR3 sequence: CASSLRPGAYYEQYF. CDR3 DNA: TGTGCCAGCAGCTTAAGACCGGGAGCATACTACGAGCAGTACTTC. The V and J genes are TRBV7-9 and TRBJ2-7; TRBD2 is a possible D gene (6 bases). Trimming removed 2 bases at V and 3 bases at J, with 14 bases between. Looked up from germline, CDR1 is SEHNR and CDR2 is FQNEAQ (reference sequence). The CDR3 runs to 15 residues.

At least ten counts were recorded for this clonotype. The chain is built from TRBV24-1 and TRBJ2-7, with 11 bases that match TRBD2. CDR1 KGHDR and CDR2 SFDVKD come from the germline V gene. This CDR3 contains 17 residues. V shed 3 bases and J 1 base; nucleotides not matched to a gene: 7. The CDR3 DNA reads TGTGCCACCAGTGATCCTCCCGGGACTAGCGGTTCCTACGAGCAGTACTTC. Translation gives CATSDPPGTSGSYEQYF.